This TCR beta chain was retrieved from a study of naive and memory T cell subsets. Study results and caveats: Over 95% of naive TCR sequences appeared only once, unlike memory subsets. Naive and memory subsets had different power law exponents for TCR abundance. Possibly reflecting memory cells re-expressing CD45RA, a few larger clonotypes occurred in naive repertoires, especially CD8.

Separate alpha and beta amplification began at the second PCR step. For this clonotype: Its target is not known.

The beta constant-region primer was an equimolar mix of two oligonucleotides covering TRBC1 and TRBC2. Four rounds of PCR amplified the ligated cDNA using nested alpha and beta constant-region primers plus SP2. One entry per CDR3 protein results from TCRdb running MiXCR on the UMI-ligation and nested PCR reads. Of over 110,000 distinct CDR3 sequences listed, 15% to 25% were seen once; the top ten hold more than 0.6%. The CDR3 has 13 amino acids. Germline CDR1 is MNHNS and CDR2 is SASEGT. V dropped 1 base and J dropped 6; count of bases not matched to a gene: 2. This TCR was recovered from a human donor in good health. Material for sequencing was naive CD8+ T cells from blood. V is TRBV6-1 and J is TRBJ1-1; 7 bases are a match to TRBD1. CDR3 residues: CASSEGRGAEAFF. Here the CDR3 DNA reads TGTGCCAGCAGTGAAGGCAGGGGGGCTGAAGCTTTCTTT.